The clone carrying this TCR beta chain was counted only a few times. Its specificity is not known. The same CDR3 arises from other DNA sequences in this sample as well. Trimming cost V 0 bases and J 4 bases; bases outside gene matches: 4. Per the germline V gene, CDR1 is SGHRS and CDR2 is YFSETQ. The CDR3 consists of 15 residues. The data are from a study of shared clonotypes between healthy human individuals. Study-level points and caveats: Larger estimated richness was generally seen in naive subsets than in memory subsets. It was the non-shared clonotypes that had lower generation probabilities than clonotypes shared by all four donors.

Partitioning of CD4+ cells yielded a CD45RA+ naive subset and a CD45RA-negative memory subset. Libraries were prepared by immunoSEQ multiplex PCR; TCRdb keeps only in-frame clonotypes and omits some of them. Of 780,000 or so clones listed, roughly 72% are singletons. The receptor was derived from a woman aged 25-40 years in good health. The chain carries TRBV5-1 and TRBJ2-1; 7 bases fit TRBD2. Specimen: memory CD4+ T cells sorted from blood. Subset denoted: CD45RA-negative fraction. CDR3 residues: CASSLASSGYNEQFF. The DNA of the CDR3 is TGCGCCAGCAGCTTGGCCTCTAGCGGTTACAATGAGCAGTTCTTC.